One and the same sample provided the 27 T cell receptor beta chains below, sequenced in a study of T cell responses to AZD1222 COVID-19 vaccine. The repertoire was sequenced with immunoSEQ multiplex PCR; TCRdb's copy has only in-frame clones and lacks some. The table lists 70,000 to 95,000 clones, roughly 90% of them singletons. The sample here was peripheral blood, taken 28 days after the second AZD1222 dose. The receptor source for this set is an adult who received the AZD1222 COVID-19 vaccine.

The CDR3 DNA reads as TGTGCCAGCAGCCGATCGTTCGCGGGTGAGCAGTACTTC. It is translated as CASSRSFAGEQYF. V gene TRBV3-1 (or the pseudogene TRBV3-2) combines with J gene TRBJ2-7; D is perhaps TRBD2 (5 bases). The V end was cut by 4 bases, the J end by 7 bases, with 14 bases between. CDR3 length: 13 residues. Germline CDR1 LGHDT, CDR2 YNNKEL (reference sequence).

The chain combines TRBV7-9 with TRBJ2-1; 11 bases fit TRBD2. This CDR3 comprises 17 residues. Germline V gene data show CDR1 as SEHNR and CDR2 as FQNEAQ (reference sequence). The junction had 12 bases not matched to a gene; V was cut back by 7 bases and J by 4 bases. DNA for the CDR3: TGTGCCAGCACCCCACCCCTAGGGACTAGCGGTTACAATGAGCAGTTCTTC. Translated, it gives CASTPPLGTSGYNEQFF.

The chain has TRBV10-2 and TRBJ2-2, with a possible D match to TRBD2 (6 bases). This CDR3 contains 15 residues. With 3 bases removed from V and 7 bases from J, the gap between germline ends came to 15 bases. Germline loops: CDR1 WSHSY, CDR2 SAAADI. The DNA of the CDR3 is TGCGCCAGCAGTGATTTGGGACTGTTTCGCGGGGAGCTGTTTTTT. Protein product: CASSDLGLFRGELFF.

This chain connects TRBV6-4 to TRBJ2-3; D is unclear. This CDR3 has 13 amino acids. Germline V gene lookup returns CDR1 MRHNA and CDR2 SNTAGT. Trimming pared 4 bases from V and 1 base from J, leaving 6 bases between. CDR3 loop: CASSAEGTDTQYF. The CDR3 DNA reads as TGTGCCAGCAGTGCCGAAGGCACAGATACGCAGTATTTT.

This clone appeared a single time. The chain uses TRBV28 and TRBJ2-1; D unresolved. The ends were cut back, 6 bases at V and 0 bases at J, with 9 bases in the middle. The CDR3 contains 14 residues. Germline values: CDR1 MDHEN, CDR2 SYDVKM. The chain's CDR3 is CASRGSGSYNEQFF. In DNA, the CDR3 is TGTGCCAGCAGAGGTTCGGGCTCCTACAATGAGCAGTTCTTC.

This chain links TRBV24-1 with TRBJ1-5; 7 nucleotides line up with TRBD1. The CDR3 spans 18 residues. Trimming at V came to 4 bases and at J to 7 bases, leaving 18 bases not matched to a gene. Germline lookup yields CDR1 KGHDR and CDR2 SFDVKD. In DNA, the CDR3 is TGTGCCACCAGTGACCCTCGACAGGGATCAGGAGCAAGGCAGCCCCAGCATTTT. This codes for CATSDPRQGSGARQPQHF.

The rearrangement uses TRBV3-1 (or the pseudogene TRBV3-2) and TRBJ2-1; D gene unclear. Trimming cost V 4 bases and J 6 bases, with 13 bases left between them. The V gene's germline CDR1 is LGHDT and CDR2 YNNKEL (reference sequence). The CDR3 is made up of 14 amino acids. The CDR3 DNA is TGTGCCAGCAGCCCCTGGCAGAGCTTCAATGAGCAGTTCTTC. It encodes CASSPWQSFNEQFF.

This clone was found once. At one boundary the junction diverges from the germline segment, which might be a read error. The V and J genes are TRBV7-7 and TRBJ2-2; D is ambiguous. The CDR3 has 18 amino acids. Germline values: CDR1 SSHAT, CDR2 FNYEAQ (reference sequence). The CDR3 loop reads CASSLDPGPTANTGELFF. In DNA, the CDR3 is TGTGCTAGCAGCTTAGACCCGGGCCCGACTGCGAACACCGGGGAGCTGTTTTTT. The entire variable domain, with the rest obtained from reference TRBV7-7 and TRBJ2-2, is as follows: GAGVSQSPRYKVTKRGQDVTLRCDPISSHATLYWYQQALGQGPEFLTYFNYEAQPDKSGLPSDRFSAERPEGSISTLTIQRTEQRDSAMYRCASSLDPGPTANTGELFFGEGSRLTVL.

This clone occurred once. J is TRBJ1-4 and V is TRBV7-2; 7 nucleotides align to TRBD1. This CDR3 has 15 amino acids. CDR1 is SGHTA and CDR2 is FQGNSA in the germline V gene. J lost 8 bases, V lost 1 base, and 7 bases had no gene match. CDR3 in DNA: TGTGCCAGCAGCTTAGTACAGGGGCTCGGCGAAAAACTGTTTTTT. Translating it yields CASSLVQGLGEKLFF.

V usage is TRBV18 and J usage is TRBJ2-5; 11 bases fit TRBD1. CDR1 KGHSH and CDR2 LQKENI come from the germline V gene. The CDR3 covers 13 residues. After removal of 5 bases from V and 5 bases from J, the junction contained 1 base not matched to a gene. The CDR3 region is CASSGQGAETQYF. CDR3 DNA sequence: TGTGCCAGCTCAGGACAGGGGGCGGAGACCCAGTACTTC.

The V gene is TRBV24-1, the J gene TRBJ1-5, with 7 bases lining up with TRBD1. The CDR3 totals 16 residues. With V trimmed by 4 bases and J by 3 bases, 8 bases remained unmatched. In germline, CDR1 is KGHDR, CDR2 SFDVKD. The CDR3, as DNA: TGTGCCACCAGTGACACGGGACAGCCCTTCAATCAGCCCCAGCATTTT. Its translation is CATSDTGQPFNQPQHF.

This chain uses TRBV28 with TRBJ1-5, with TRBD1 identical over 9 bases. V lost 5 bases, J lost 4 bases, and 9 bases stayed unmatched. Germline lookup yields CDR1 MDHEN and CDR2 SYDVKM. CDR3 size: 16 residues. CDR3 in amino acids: CASSTNRDRVNQPQHF. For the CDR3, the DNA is TGTGCCAGCAGTACTAACCGGGACAGGGTTAATCAGCCCCAGCATTTT. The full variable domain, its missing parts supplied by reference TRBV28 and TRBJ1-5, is DVKVTQSSRYLVKRTGEKVFLECVQDMDHENMFWYRQDPGLGLRLIYFSYDVKMKEKGDIPEGYSVSREKKERFSLILESASTNQTSMYLCASSTNRDRVNQPQHFGDGTRLSIL.

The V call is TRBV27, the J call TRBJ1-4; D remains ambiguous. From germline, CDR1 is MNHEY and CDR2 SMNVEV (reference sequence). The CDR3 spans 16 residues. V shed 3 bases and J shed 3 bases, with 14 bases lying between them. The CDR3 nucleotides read TGTGCCAGCAGTTTCTCCATGGCTAGCTCTAATGAAAAACTGTTTTTT. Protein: CASSFSMASSNEKLFF.

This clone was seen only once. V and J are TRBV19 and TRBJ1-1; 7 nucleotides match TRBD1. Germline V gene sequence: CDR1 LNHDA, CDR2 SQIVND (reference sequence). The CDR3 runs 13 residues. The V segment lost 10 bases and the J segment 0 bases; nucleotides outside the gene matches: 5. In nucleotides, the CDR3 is TGTGCCACCCGGGACAGATTGAACACTGAAGCTTTCTTT. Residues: CATRDRLNTEAFF.

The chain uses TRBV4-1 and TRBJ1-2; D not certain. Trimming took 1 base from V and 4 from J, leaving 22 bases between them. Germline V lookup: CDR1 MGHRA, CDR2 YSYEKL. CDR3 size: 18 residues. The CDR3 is CASSQGHSRHIARYGYTF. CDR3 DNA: TGCGCCAGCAGCCAAGGTCATTCTCGTCATATCGCGCGCTATGGCTACACCTTC.

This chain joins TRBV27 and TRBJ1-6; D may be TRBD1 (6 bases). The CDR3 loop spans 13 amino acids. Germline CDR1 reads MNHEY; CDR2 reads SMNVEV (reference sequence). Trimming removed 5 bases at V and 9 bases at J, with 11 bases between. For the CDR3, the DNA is TGTGCCAGCAGTAACCCGACAGGTTCACCCCTCCACTTT. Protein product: CASSNPTGSPLHF.

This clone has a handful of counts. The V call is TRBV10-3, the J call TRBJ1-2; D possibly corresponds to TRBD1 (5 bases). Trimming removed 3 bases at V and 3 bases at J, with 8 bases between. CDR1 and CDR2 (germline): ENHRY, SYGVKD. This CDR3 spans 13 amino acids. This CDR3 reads CAISDRADYGYTF. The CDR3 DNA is TGTGCCATCAGTGACAGGGCCGACTATGGCTACACCTTC.

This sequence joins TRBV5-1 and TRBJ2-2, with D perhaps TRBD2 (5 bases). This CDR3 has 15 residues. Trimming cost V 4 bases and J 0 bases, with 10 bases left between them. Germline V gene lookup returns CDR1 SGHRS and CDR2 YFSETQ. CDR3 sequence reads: CASSRGQANTGELFF. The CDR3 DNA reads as TGCGCCAGCAGCCGGGGTCAAGCGAACACCGGGGAGCTGTTTTTT.

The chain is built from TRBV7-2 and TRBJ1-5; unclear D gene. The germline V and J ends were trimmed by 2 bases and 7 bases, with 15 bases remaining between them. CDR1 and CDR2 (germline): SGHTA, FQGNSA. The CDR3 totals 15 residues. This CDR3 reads CASSLTRALGQPQHF. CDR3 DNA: TGTGCCAGCAGCTTAACCCGGGCACTTGGGCAGCCCCAGCATTTT.

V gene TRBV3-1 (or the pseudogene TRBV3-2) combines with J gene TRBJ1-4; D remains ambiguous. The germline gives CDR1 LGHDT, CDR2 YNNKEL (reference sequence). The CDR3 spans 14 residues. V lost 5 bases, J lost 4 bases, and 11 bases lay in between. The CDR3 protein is CASSTRNLNEKLFF. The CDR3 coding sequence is TGTGCCAGCAGCACTCGAAACCTTAATGAAAAACTGTTTTTT.

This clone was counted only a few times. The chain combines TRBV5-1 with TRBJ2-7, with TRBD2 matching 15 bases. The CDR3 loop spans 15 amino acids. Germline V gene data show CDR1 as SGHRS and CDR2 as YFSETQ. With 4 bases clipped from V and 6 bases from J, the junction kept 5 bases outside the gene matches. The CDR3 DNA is TGCGCCAGCAGCCTCGGGACTAGCGGGAGGCGCGAGCAGTACTTC. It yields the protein CASSLGTSGRREQYF.

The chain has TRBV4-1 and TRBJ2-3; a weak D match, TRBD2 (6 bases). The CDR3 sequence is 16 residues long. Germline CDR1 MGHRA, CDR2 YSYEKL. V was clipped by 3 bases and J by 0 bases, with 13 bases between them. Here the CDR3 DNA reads TGCGCCAGCAGCCAGGGTGGGACTGTTAGCACAGATACGCAGTATTTT. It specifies CASSQGGTVSTDTQYF.

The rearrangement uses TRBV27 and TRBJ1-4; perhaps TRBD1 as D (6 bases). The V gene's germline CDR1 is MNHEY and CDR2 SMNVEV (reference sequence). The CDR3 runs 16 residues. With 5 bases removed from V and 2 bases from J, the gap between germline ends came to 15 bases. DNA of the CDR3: TGTGCCAGCAGTCCCCGTACAGGGCTGACTAATGAAAAACTGTTTTTT. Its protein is CASSPRTGLTNEKLFF.

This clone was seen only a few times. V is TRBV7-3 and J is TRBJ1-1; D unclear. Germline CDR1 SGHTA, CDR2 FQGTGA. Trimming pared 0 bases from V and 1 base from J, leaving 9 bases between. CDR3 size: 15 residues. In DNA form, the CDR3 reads TGTGCCAGCAGCTTAACGAACAGCGCGAACACTGAAGCTTTCTTT. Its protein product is CASSLTNSANTEAFF.

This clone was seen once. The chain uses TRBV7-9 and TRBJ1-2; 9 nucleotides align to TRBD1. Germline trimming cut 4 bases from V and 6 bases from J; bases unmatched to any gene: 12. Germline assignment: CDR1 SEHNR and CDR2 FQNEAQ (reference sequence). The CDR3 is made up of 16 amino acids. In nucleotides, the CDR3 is TGTGCCAGCAGCTCCTACGGGACAGGGTCCACCAATGGCTACACCTTC. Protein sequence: CASSSYGTGSTNGYTF.

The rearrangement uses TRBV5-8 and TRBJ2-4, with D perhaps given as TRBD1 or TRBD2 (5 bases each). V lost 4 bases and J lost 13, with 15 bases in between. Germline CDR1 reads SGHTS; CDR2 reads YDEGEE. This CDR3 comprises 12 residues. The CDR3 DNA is TGTGCCAGCAGCAGAACGGGACGGGCCCAGTACTTC. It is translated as CASSRTGRAQYF.

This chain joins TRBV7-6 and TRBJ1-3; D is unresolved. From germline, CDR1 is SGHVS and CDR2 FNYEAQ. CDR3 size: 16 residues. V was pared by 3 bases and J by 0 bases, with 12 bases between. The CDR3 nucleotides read TGTGCCAGCAGCTTTGGGGTGGAGCTCTCTGGAAACACCATATATTTT. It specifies CASSFGVELSGNTIYF.